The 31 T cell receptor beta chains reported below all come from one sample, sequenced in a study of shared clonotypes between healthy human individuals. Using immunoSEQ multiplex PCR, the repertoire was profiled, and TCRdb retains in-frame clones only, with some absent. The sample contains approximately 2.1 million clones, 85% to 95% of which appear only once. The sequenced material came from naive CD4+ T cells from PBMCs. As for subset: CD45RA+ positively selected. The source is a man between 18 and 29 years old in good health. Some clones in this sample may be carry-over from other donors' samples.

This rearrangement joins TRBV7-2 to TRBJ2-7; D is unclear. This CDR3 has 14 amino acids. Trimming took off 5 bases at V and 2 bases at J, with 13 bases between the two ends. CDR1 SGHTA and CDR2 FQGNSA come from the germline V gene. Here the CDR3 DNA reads TGTGCCAGCAGCCCTCAAGGAGTTCCCTACGAGCAGTACTTC. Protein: CASSPQGVPYEQYF.

CDR3 region: CASSSGTGLETQYF. In DNA, the CDR3 is TGCGCCAGCAGCTCCGGGACAGGGTTGGAGACCCAGTACTTC. The J gene is TRBJ2-5, the V gene TRBV5-1, with 9 bases matching TRBD1. V was pared by 3 bases and J by 5 bases, with 5 bases of the junction left unmatched. The CDR3 runs to 14 residues. Germline CDR1 reads SGHRS; CDR2 reads YFSETQ. The full variable domain, completed using reference TRBV5-1 and TRBJ2-5, is KAGVTQTPRYLIKTRGQQVTLSCSPISGHRSVSWYQQTPGQGLQFLFEYFSETQRNKGNFPGRFSGRQFSNSRSEMNVSTLELGDSALYLCASSSGTGLETQYFGPGTRLLVL.

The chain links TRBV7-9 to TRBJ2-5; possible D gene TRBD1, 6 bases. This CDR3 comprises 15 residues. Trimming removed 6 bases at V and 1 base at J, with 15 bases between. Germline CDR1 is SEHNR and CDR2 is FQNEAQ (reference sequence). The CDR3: CASRSPDRFQETQYF. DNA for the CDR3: TGTGCCAGCAGATCACCGGACAGATTCCAAGAGACCCAGTACTTC.

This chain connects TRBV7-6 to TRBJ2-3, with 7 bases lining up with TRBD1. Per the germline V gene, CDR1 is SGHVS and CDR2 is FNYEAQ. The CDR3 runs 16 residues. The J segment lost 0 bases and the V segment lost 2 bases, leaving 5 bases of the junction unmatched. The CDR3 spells CASSLSTGVSTDTQYF. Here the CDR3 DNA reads TGTGCCAGCAGCTTATCCACAGGGGTTAGCACAGATACGCAGTATTTT.

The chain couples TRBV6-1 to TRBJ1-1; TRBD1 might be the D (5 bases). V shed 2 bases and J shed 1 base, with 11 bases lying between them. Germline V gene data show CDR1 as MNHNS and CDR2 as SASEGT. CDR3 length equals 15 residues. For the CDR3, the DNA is TGTGCCAGCAGTGAATATGGGGGTACGAACACTGAAGCTTTCTTT. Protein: CASSEYGGTNTEAFF.

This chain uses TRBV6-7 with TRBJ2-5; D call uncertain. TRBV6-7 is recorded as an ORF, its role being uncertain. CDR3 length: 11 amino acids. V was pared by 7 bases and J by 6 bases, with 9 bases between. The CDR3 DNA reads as TGTGCCAGCACGATCTTGAAGACCCAGTACTTC. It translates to CASTILKTQYF.

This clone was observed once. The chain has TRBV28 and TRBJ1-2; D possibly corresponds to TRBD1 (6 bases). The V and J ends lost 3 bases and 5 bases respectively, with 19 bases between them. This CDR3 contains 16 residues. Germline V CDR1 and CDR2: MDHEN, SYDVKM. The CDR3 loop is CASSFGGQGNLYGYTF. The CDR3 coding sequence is TGTGCCAGCAGTTTTGGGGGGCAGGGCAACCTATATGGCTACACCTTC.

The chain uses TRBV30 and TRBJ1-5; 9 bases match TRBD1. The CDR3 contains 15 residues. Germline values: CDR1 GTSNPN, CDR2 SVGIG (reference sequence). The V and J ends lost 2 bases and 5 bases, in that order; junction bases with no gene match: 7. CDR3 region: CAWSRTGQGYQPQHF. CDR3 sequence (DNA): TGTGCCTGGAGTAGAACCGGACAGGGGTATCAGCCCCAGCATTTT.

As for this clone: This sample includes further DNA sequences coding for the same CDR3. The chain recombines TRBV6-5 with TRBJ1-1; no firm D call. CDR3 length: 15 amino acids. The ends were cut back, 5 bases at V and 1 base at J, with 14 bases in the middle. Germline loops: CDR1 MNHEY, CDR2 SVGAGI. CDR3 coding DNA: TGTGCCAGCAGTCCCCCGGGGATTCGGAACACTGAAGCTTTCTTT. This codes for CASSPPGIRNTEAFF.

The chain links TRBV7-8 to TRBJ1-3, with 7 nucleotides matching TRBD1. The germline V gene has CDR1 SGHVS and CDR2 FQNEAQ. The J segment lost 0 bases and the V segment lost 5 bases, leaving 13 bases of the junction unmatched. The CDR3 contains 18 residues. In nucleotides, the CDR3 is TGTGCCAGCAGCCGATTTACAGGGGCCCCCTTCTCTGGAAACACCATATATTTT. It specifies CASSRFTGAPFSGNTIYF.

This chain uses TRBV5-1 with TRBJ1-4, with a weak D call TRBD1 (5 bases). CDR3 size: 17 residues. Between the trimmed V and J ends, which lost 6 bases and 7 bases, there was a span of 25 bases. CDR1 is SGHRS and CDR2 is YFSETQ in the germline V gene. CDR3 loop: CASNPGAGLGLGEKLFF. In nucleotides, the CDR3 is TGCGCCAGCAACCCCGGGGCAGGGCTCGGACTAGGTGAAAAACTGTTTTTT.

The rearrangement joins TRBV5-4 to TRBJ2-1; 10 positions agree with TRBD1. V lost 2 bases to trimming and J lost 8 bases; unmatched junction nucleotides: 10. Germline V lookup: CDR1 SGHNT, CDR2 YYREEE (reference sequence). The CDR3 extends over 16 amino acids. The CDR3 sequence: CASSFGGQGYSDEQFF. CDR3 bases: TGTGCCAGCAGCTTCGGGGGACAGGGGTACAGTGATGAGCAGTTCTTC. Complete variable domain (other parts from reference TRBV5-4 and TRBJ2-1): ETGVTQSPTHLIKTRGQQVTLRCSSQSGHNTVSWYQQALGQGPQFIFQYYREEENGRGNFPPRFSGLQFPNYSSELNVNALELDDSALYLCASSFGGQGYSDEQFFGPGTRLTVL.

The CDR3 loop reads CSVKGQEAPIYNEQFF. The CDR3 DNA is TGCAGCGTTAAAGGGCAGGAGGCCCCCATCTACAATGAGCAGTTCTTC. The V gene is TRBV29-1, the J gene TRBJ2-1, with a weak D call TRBD2 (5 bases). Trimming cost V 5 bases and J 3 bases, with 20 bases left between them. Germline loops: CDR1 SQVTM, CDR2 ANQGSEA. This CDR3 is built from 16 residues.

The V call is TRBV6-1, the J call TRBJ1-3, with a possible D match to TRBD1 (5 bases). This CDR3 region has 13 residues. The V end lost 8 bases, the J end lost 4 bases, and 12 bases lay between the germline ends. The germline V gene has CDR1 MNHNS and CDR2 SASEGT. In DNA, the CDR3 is TGTGCCAGCTCGGCCAGGGACGGAAACACCATATATTTT. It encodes CASSARDGNTIYF.

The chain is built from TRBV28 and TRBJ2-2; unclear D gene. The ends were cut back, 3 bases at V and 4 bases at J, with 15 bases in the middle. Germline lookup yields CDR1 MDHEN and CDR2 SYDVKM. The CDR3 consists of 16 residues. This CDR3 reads CASSLGSLGFTGELFF. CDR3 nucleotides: TGTGCCAGCAGTTTGGGGTCCCTGGGGTTCACCGGGGAGCTGTTTTTT. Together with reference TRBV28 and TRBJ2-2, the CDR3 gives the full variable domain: DVKVTQSSRYLVKRTGEKVFLECVQDMDHENMFWYRQDPGLGLRLIYFSYDVKMKEKGDIPEGYSVSREKKERFSLILESASTNQTSMYLCASSLGSLGFTGELFFGEGSRLTVL.

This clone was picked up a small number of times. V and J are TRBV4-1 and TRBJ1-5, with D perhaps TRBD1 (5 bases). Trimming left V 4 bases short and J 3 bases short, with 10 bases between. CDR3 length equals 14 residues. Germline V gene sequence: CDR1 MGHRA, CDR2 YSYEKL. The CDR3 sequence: CASSRVGDNQPQHF. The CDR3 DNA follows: TGCGCCAGCAGCCGGGTGGGGGACAATCAGCCCCAGCATTTT.

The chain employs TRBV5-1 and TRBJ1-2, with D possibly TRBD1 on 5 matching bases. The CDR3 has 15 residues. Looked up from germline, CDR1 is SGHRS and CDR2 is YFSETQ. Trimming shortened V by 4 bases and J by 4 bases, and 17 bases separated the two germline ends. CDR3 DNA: TGCGCCAGCAGCCCGGGACCCCGGCTCCCCTATGGCTACACCTTC. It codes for CASSPGPRLPYGYTF.

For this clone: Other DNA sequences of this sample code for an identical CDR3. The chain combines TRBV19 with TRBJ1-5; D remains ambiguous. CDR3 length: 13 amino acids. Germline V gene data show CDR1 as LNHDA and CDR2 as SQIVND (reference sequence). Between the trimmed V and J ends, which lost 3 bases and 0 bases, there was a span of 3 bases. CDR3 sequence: CASSITSNQPQHF. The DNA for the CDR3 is TGTGCCAGTAGTATCACTAGCAATCAGCCCCAGCATTTT.

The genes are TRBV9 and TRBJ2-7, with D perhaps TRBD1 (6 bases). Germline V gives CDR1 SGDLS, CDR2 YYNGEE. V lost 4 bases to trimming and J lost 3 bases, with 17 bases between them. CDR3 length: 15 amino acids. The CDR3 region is CASSLRDIGIYEQYF. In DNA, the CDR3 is TGTGCCAGCAGCCTGAGGGACATCGGAATCTACGAGCAGTACTTC.

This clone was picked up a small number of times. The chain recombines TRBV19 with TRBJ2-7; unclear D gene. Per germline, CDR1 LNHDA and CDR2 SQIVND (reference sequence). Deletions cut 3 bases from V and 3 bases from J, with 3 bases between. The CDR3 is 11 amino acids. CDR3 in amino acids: CASSMGYEQYF. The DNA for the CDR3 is TGTGCCAGTAGTATGGGCTACGAGCAGTACTTC.

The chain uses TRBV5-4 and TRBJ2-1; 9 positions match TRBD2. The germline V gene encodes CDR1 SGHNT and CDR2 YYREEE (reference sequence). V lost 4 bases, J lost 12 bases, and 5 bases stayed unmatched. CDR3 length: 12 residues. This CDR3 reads CASSQPTSGQFF. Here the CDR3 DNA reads TGTGCCAGCAGCCAGCCGACTAGCGGGCAGTTCTTC.

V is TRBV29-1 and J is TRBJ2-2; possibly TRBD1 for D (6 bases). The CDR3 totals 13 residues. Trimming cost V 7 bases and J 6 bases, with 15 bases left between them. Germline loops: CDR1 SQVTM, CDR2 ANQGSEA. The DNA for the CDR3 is TGCAGCGCCCGGGACACCTGGTCCGGGGAGCTGTTTTTT. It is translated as CSARDTWSGELFF.

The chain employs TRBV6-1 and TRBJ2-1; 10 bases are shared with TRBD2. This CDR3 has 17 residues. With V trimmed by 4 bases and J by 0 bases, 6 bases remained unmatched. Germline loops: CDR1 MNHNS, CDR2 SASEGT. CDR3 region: CASSGTSGFSSYNEQFF. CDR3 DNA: TGTGCCAGCAGTGGGACTAGCGGATTCAGCTCCTACAATGAGCAGTTCTTC.

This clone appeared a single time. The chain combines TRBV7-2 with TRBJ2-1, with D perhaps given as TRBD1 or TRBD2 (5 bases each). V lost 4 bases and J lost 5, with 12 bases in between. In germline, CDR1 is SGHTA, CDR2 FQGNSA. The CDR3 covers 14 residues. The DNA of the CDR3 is TGTGCCAGCAGCTGGGGGACGCCCAACAATGAGCAGTTCTTC. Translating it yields CASSWGTPNNEQFF.

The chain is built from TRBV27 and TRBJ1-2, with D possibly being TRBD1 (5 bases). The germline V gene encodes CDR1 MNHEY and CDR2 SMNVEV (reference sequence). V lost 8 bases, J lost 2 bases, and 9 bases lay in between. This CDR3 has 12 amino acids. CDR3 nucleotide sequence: TGTGCCAGCGCTGACAGAAACTATGGCTACACCTTC. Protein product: CASADRNYGYTF.

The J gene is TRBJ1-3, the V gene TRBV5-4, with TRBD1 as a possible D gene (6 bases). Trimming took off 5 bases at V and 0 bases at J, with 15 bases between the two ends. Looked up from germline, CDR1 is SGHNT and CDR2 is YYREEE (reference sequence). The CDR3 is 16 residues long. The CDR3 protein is CASSQQTGRSGNTIYF. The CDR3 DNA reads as TGTGCCAGCAGTCAACAGACAGGCCGCTCTGGAAACACCATATATTTT.

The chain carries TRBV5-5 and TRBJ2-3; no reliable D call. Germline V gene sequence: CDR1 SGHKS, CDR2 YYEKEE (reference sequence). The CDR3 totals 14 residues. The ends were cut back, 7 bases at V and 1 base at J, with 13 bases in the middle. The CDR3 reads CASARAAGTDTQYF. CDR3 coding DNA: TGTGCCAGCGCAAGGGCCGCGGGCACAGATACGCAGTATTTT.

DNA for the CDR3: TGTGCCAGCAGTCGTCCGACAGGGGAGGGCGGGGAGCTGTTTTTT. It yields the protein CASSRPTGEGGELFF. The V call is TRBV28, the J call TRBJ2-2; TRBD1 is a possible D gene (8 bases). V lost 5 bases and J 7 bases, leaving 17 bases between the germline ends. The CDR3 is 15 amino acids. Germline V lookup: CDR1 MDHEN, CDR2 SYDVKM.

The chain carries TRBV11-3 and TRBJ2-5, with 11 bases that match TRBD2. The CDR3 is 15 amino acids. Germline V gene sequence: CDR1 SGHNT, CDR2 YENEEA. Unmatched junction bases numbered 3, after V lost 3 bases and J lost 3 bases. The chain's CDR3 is CASSFRSGGEETQYF. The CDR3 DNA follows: TGTGCCAGCAGCTTTCGTAGCGGGGGGGAAGAGACCCAGTACTTC.

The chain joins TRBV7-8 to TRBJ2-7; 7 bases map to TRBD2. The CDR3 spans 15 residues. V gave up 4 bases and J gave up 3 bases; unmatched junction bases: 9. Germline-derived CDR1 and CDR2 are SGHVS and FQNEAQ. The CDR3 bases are TGTGCCAGCAGCTCCTCTGGCGGGAGAGACTACGAGCAGTACTTC. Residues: CASSSSGGRDYEQYF.

CDR3 region: CASSQEAAGGSGELFF. The DNA for the CDR3 is TGTGCCAGCAGCCAAGAGGCAGCGGGAGGGTCCGGGGAGCTGTTTTTT. This rearrangement joins TRBV4-2 to TRBJ2-2, with 10 positions matching TRBD2. Trimming cost V 0 bases and J 6 bases; bases outside gene matches: 4. Per germline, CDR1 LGHNA and CDR2 YNFKEQ. This CDR3 has 16 amino acids.